Shown below are 30 T cell receptor beta chains from a single sample sequenced in a study of T cell responses to AZD1222 COVID-19 vaccine. Assay used: immunoSEQ multiplex PCR; TCRdb lists only in-frame clones, some missing. The profile shows under 95,000 clones, 89% of them singletons. The sequencing here drew on peripheral blood, taken on day 0 of AZD1222 vaccination. Every receptor here comes from an adult in good health.

The chain employs TRBV7-2 and TRBJ1-4, with 7 bases matching TRBD1. V trimming: 1 base; J trimming: 1 base; junction bases outside the gene matches: 9. CDR1 and CDR2 (germline): SGHTA, FQGNSA. The CDR3 sequence is 18 residues long. The CDR3: CASSLVAQGLGTNEKLFF. The CDR3 coding sequence is TGTGCCAGCAGCTTAGTTGCACAGGGGTTGGGAACTAATGAAAAACTGTTTTTT. The full variable domain, in which reference TRBV7-2 and TRBJ1-4 provide the parts outside the CDR3, is GAGVSQSPSNKVTEKGKDVELRCDPISGHTALYWYRQSLGQGLEFLIYFQGNSAPDKSGLPSDRFSAERTGGSVSTLTIQRTQQEDSAVYLCASSLVAQGLGTNEKLFFGSGTQLSVL.

The sample holds one count of this clone. This sequence joins TRBV6-1 and TRBJ1-1, with D uncertain. Trimming cost V 3 bases and J 0 bases, with 11 bases left between them. From germline, CDR1 is MNHNS and CDR2 SASEGT. The CDR3 has 15 amino acids. CDR3 in amino acids: CASSDLRAMNTEAFF. DNA for the CDR3: TGTGCCAGCAGTGATTTGCGGGCCATGAACACTGAAGCTTTCTTT.

This chain links TRBV6-6 with TRBJ1-2, with no clear D. The CDR3 is 17 residues long. Germline-derived CDR1 and CDR2 are MNHNY and SVGAGI (reference sequence). V was trimmed by 5 bases and J by 2 bases, leaving 21 bases between them. In DNA, the CDR3 is TGTGCCAGCAGTCACGATGGCCGCCTTATTCTAAACTATGGCTACACCTTC. The encoded protein is CASSHDGRLILNYGYTF.

In its sample, this clone was seen a few times. The chain is built from TRBV5-4 and TRBJ2-7; 9 bases are shared with TRBD1. J lost 1 base, V lost 5 bases, and 7 bases had no gene match. Germline assignment: CDR1 SGHNT and CDR2 YYREEE (reference sequence). The CDR3 spans 15 residues. CDR3 amino acids: CASSPGQGVSYEQYF. For the CDR3, the DNA is TGTGCCAGCAGTCCGGGACAGGGAGTTTCCTACGAGCAGTACTTC.

This chain uses TRBV7-2 with TRBJ2-7, with D possibly matching TRBD2 (5 bases). This CDR3 is built from 16 residues. Germline CDR1 SGHTA, CDR2 FQGNSA. Trimming left V 0 bases short and J 3 bases short, with 15 bases between. Here the CDR3 reads CASSLALIAHRYEQYF. As DNA, the CDR3 is TGTGCCAGCAGCTTAGCGTTGATAGCGCACCGCTACGAGCAGTACTTC.

V usage is TRBV29-1 and J usage is TRBJ1-1; 8 positions agree with TRBD1. Unmatched junction bases numbered 5, after V lost 7 bases and J lost 1 base. Germline V CDR1 and CDR2: SQVTM, ANQGSEA. This CDR3 region has 13 residues. The CDR3 DNA follows: TGCAGCGCCCCCGGGACAGGGAACACTGAAGCTTTCTTT. Its translation is CSAPGTGNTEAFF.

This rearrangement joins TRBV7-2 to TRBJ1-6; the match to TRBD1 covers 8 bases. V trimming: 0 bases; J trimming: 11 bases; junction bases outside the gene matches: 3. The CDR3 is 14 amino acids. Germline CDR1 SGHTA, CDR2 FQGNSA. This CDR3 is CASSLATGVTPLHF. CDR3 in DNA: TGTGCCAGCAGCTTAGCGACAGGGGTTACACCCCTCCACTTT.

The chain joins TRBV4-3 to TRBJ2-3; D is ambiguous. The germline gives CDR1 LGHNA, CDR2 YSLEER. Between the trimmed V and J ends, which lost 0 bases and 5 bases, there was a span of 21 bases. The CDR3 is 18 residues long. The CDR3 DNA sequence: TGCGCCAGCAGCCAAGAGCTCCTGAGGCAGGCCCGCGGAGATACGCAGTATTTT. This gives the protein CASSQELLRQARGDTQYF.

The chain employs TRBV2 and TRBJ2-6; TRBD2 matches 7 bases. The CDR3 is 15 amino acids. CDR1 and CDR2 from the germline V gene are SNHLY and FYNNEI. J gave up 2 bases and V 3 bases, and 1 base lay outside the gene matches. Written as DNA, the CDR3 is TGTGCCAGCAGTGAGGGAGGGGCTGGGGCCAACGTCCTGACTTTC. Amino acids: CASSEGGAGANVLTF.

The rearrangement joins TRBV24-1 to TRBJ2-7; the D gene is possibly TRBD2 (6 bases). This CDR3 has 18 amino acids. Germline assignment: CDR1 KGHDR and CDR2 SFDVKD. V lost 1 base and J 3 bases, leaving 21 bases between the germline ends. The CDR3 sequence is CATSDLVSRDFSYYEQYF. CDR3 nucleotide sequence: TGTGCCACCAGTGATTTAGTGTCCCGGGACTTTTCTTACTACGAGCAGTACTTC.

The chain uses TRBV13 and TRBJ2-7; D not certain. V lost 1 base to trimming and J lost 6 bases, with 10 bases between them. Looked up from germline, CDR1 is PRHDT and CDR2 is FYEKMQ (reference sequence). This CDR3 region has 13 residues. The CDR3 spells CASSLAAGREQYF. CDR3 bases: TGTGCCAGCAGCTTAGCGGCTGGGCGCGAGCAGTACTTC.

J is TRBJ1-5 and V is TRBV6-6; a weak D match, TRBD1 (6 bases). Per the germline V gene, CDR1 is MNHNY and CDR2 is SVGAGI (reference sequence). The CDR3 has 14 residues. V shed 10 bases and J shed 6 bases, with 19 bases lying between them. CDR3 sequence reads: CATWGGAQGQPQHF. The CDR3 DNA is TGTGCCACATGGGGGGGGGCGCAAGGTCAGCCCCAGCATTTT.

This rearrangement joins TRBV7-9 to TRBJ1-2, with 9 bases fitting TRBD1. The CDR3 consists of 14 residues. The germline V gene encodes CDR1 SEHNR and CDR2 FQNEAQ (reference sequence). Germline trimming cut 4 bases from V and 8 bases from J; bases unmatched to any gene: 8. CDR3 bases: TGTGCCAGCAGCTCCGGGACAGGGTTGGAAGGCTACACCTTC. Its protein product is CASSSGTGLEGYTF.

This chain uses TRBV3-1 (or the pseudogene TRBV3-2) with TRBJ1-2; 10 positions match TRBD1. The CDR3 is 16 residues long. The trim removed 0 bases at V and 6 bases at J, leaving 7 bases unmatched. Germline V lookup: CDR1 LGHDT, CDR2 YNNKEL (reference sequence). The CDR3 sequence: CASSQEGGTGANGYTF. DNA of the CDR3: TGTGCCAGCAGCCAAGAGGGCGGGACAGGGGCAAATGGCTACACCTTC.

In its sample, this clone was seen once. The V gene is TRBV28, the J gene TRBJ2-3; tentatively, D is TRBD1 (6 bases). Germline V gene lookup returns CDR1 MDHEN and CDR2 SYDVKM. The CDR3 is 15 amino acids. Between the trimmed V and J ends, which lost 2 bases and 4 bases, there was a span of 13 bases. Written as DNA, the CDR3 is TGTGCCAGCAGTTTAATTCCCCAGGGGTCAGATACGCAGTATTTT. It yields the protein CASSLIPQGSDTQYF. Full variable domain (missing parts from reference TRBV28 and TRBJ2-3): DVKVTQSSRYLVKRTGEKVFLECVQDMDHENMFWYRQDPGLGLRLIYFSYDVKMKEKGDIPEGYSVSREKKERFSLILESASTNQTSMYLCASSLIPQGSDTQYFGPGTRLTVL.

This clone was observed a single time. The chain has TRBV5-1 and TRBJ1-4; possible D gene TRBD1, 6 bases. Trimming shortened V by 4 bases and J by 2 bases, and 15 bases separated the two germline ends. The CDR3 length is 16 residues. The germline V gene has CDR1 SGHRS and CDR2 YFSETQ. The CDR3 DNA reads TGCGCCAGCAGCGCGAGGGGGGGTTCTACTAATGAAAAACTGTTTTTT. Its protein product is CASSARGGSTNEKLFF.

V and J are TRBV3-1 (or the pseudogene TRBV3-2) and TRBJ1-1; D remains ambiguous. CDR3 size: 12 residues. Germline CDR1 is LGHDT and CDR2 is YNNKEL (reference sequence). Trimming took off 1 base at V and 7 bases at J, with 7 bases between the two ends. The CDR3: CASSQGGYEAFF. The CDR3 nucleotides read TGTGCCAGCAGCCAAGGGGGATATGAAGCTTTCTTT.

V gene TRBV11-2 combines with J gene TRBJ1-4; D possibly corresponds to TRBD1 (5 bases). The germline CDR1 and CDR2 sequences are SGHAT and FQNNGV. Deletions cut 3 bases from V and 6 bases from J, with 11 bases between. There are 14 residues in the CDR3. CDR3 sequence reads: CASSFRWGDEKLFF. The CDR3 bases are TGTGCCAGCAGCTTCAGGTGGGGGGATGAAAAACTGTTTTTT.

The gene calls are TRBV14 and TRBJ1-1; possibly TRBD1 for D (6 bases). Germline CDR1 and CDR2: SGHDN and FVKESK. V was shortened by 6 bases and J by 3 bases, with 11 bases between the two germline ends. The CDR3 covers 13 residues. The CDR3 region is CASRTQGYTEAFF. CDR3 nucleotide sequence: TGTGCCAGCAGAACACAGGGTTACACTGAAGCTTTCTTT.

This clone was counted a single time. V and J are TRBV5-5 and TRBJ2-5; 11 bases agree with TRBD1. The length of the CDR3 is 16 residues. The germline V gene encodes CDR1 SGHKS and CDR2 YYEKEE (reference sequence). After removal of 1 base from V and 5 bases from J, the junction contained 7 bases not matched to a gene. As DNA, the CDR3 is TGTGCCAGCAGCTTGTCCGGACAGGGGGCCGGGGAGACCCAGTACTTC. This codes for CASSLSGQGAGETQYF.

The V call is TRBV6-1, the J call TRBJ1-1; tentatively, D is TRBD1 (6 bases). V was trimmed by 3 bases and J by 3 bases, leaving 14 bases between them. The germline CDR1 and CDR2 sequences are MNHNS and SASEGT. There are 15 residues in the CDR3. In DNA form, the CDR3 reads TGTGCCAGCAGTGATGAACAGGGTACGTACACTGAAGCTTTCTTT. It is translated as CASSDEQGTYTEAFF.

This rearrangement joins TRBV5-6 to TRBJ1-2; a possible D gene is TRBD1 (5 bases). Trimming shortened V by 2 bases and J by 2 bases, and 16 bases separated the two germline ends. CDR3 length equals 16 residues. Germline CDR1 and CDR2: SGHDT and YYEEEE. CDR3 loop: CASSFRAAGRNYGYTF. The CDR3 DNA is TGTGCCAGCAGCTTCAGGGCGGCGGGGAGGAACTATGGCTACACCTTC.

This chain links TRBV27 with TRBJ1-1; possibly TRBD1 for D (6 bases). V dropped 5 bases and J dropped 7 bases, with 14 bases sitting between them. CDR3 length: 13 amino acids. Per germline, CDR1 MNHEY and CDR2 SMNVEV (reference sequence). Written as DNA, the CDR3 is TGTGCCAGCAGTCGGGGGGCGCTTTATGAAGCTTTCTTT. As protein: CASSRGALYEAFF.

The chain is built from TRBV6-5 and TRBJ1-2; D is unclear. The CDR3 runs to 13 residues. Germline V lookup: CDR1 MNHEY, CDR2 SVGAGI. With 7 bases removed from V and 7 bases from J, the gap between germline ends came to 16 bases. The DNA for the CDR3 is TGTGCCAGCAACCTTTCTGGAGGACGTGGCTACACCTTC. It codes for CASNLSGGRGYTF.

The V call is TRBV19, the J call TRBJ1-5, with D hard to call. Per germline, CDR1 LNHDA and CDR2 SQIVND (reference sequence). The CDR3 totals 15 residues. The ends were cut back, 4 bases at V and 1 base at J, with 11 bases in the middle. CDR3 in amino acids: CASSNGFTSNQPQHF. As DNA, the CDR3 is TGTGCCAGTAGTAATGGGTTTACGAGCAATCAGCCCCAGCATTTT.

This rearrangement joins TRBV4-1 to TRBJ2-1; tentative D call: TRBD2 (6 bases). The CDR3 is made up of 17 amino acids. The germline V gene encodes CDR1 MGHRA and CDR2 YSYEKL. The germline V and J ends were trimmed by 0 bases and 10 bases, with 22 bases remaining between them. As DNA, the CDR3 is TGCGCCAGCAGCCAAGAGGGTAGCGGTGGGGCTAAACAAGAGCAGTTCTTC. Residues: CASSQEGSGGAKQEQFF.

This sequence joins TRBV3-1 (or the pseudogene TRBV3-2) and TRBJ2-7, with D perhaps assigned TRBD1 or TRBD2 (5 bases each). This CDR3 is 15 amino acids long. Germline assignment: CDR1 LGHDT and CDR2 YNNKEL (reference sequence). V was pared by 4 bases and J by 6 bases, with 19 bases between. CDR3 protein: CASSPRAAARGEQYF. The CDR3 nucleotides read TGTGCCAGCAGCCCCCGGGCAGCCGCGAGGGGCGAGCAGTACTTC.

The table lists this clone with a count of one. Other DNA sequences in the same sample also yield this CDR3. V usage is TRBV10-2 and J usage is TRBJ1-3, with TRBD1 matching over 7 bases. CDR3 length: 14 amino acids. Germline lookup yields CDR1 WSHSY and CDR2 SAAADI. Trimming cost V 8 bases and J 3 bases; bases outside gene matches: 7. CDR3 coding DNA: TGCGCCAGCTCCCGTGGACAGGATGGAAACACCATATATTTT. This gives the protein CASSRGQDGNTIYF.

V is TRBV15 and J is TRBJ2-7; TRBD2 matches at 8 bases. This CDR3 spans 16 amino acids. Germline values: CDR1 LNHNV, CDR2 YYDKDF (reference sequence). V shed 1 base, J shed 3 bases, and the junction held 8 bases outside the gene matches. The CDR3 protein is CATSRAPAGGGYEQYF. The DNA for the CDR3 is TGTGCCACCAGCAGAGCCCCCGCGGGGGGCGGCTACGAGCAGTACTTC.

The V and J genes are TRBV6-2 or TRBV6-3 and TRBJ1-1; D uncertain. The germline V gene encodes CDR1 MNHEY and CDR2 SVGEGT. CDR3 length: 12 residues. Trimming took 0 bases from V and 11 from J, leaving 10 bases between them. For the CDR3, the DNA is TGTGCCAGCAGTTACTCCCGGCAGTACGCTTTCTTT. Protein: CASSYSRQYAFF.